Each of the 25 T cell receptor beta chains below was sequenced from the same sample in a study of cytomegalovirus exposure and HLA in healthy donors. With 60 Vbeta and 13 Jbeta primers, the PCR was carried out. Only in-frame clones appear in the TCRdb table, and some are missing; sequencing was by immunoSEQ multiplex PCR. This table lists 50,000 to 60,000 clones. What was sequenced was PBMCs. These receptors came from a male donor in good health and CMV-seronegative.

The CDR3 loop reads CASTAHTSAGELFF. CDR3 bases: TGTGCCAGCACCGCACACACCTCCGCCGGGGAGCTGTTTTTT. The rearrangement links TRBV6-6 to TRBJ2-2; the D is unclear. Trimming cost V 7 bases and J 6 bases, with 15 bases left between them. The CDR3 consists of 14 residues. Germline CDR1 and CDR2: MNHNY and SVGAGI (reference sequence).

The chain joins TRBV7-2 to TRBJ2-1; D unresolved. This CDR3 comprises 12 residues. V gave up 1 base and J gave up 7 bases, with 5 bases separating them. Germline V gene data show CDR1 as SGHTA and CDR2 as FQGNSA. The CDR3 protein is CASSLVANEQFF. The CDR3, as DNA: TGTGCCAGCAGCTTAGTGGCTAATGAGCAGTTCTTC.

J is TRBJ1-5 and V is TRBV30; unclear D gene. Per germline, CDR1 GTSNPN and CDR2 SVGIG (reference sequence). Trimming took off 0 bases at V and 11 bases at J, with 11 bases between the two ends. This CDR3 spans 12 amino acids. The CDR3 sequence: CAWSVFPESQHF. The CDR3 DNA follows: TGTGCCTGGAGTGTTTTCCCTGAGTCCCAGCATTTT.

The chain links TRBV7-9 to TRBJ1-1; a weak D match, TRBD1 (6 bases). This CDR3 contains 16 residues. Trimming cost V 3 bases and J 2 bases, with 16 bases left between them. From germline, CDR1 is SEHNR and CDR2 FQNEAQ (reference sequence). CDR3 protein: CASSFALQGFNTEAFF. As DNA, the CDR3 is TGTGCCAGCAGCTTTGCCCTCCAGGGGTTTAACACTGAAGCTTTCTTT.

V is TRBV11-3 and J is TRBJ2-1, with D hard to call. Germline lookup yields CDR1 SGHNT and CDR2 YENEEA. This CDR3 spans 12 amino acids. V was trimmed by 0 bases and J by 10 bases, leaving 7 bases between them. CDR3 region: CASSLDREEQFF. The CDR3 bases are TGTGCCAGCAGCTTAGATCGCGAGGAGCAGTTCTTC.

This chain connects TRBV6-4 to TRBJ2-3; 10 nucleotides match TRBD2. The CDR3 loop spans 15 amino acids. Looked up from germline, CDR1 is MRHNA and CDR2 is SNTAGT. Trimming cost V 5 bases and J 1 base; bases outside gene matches: 3. The CDR3 loop reads CASSTGTSGTDTQYF. CDR3 sequence (DNA): TGTGCCAGCAGTACCGGGACTAGCGGCACAGATACGCAGTATTTT.

The V gene is TRBV5-4, the J gene TRBJ1-6, with D perhaps TRBD1 (6 bases). The CDR3 sequence is 16 residues long. V was clipped by 6 bases and J by 2 bases, with 15 bases between them. Germline values: CDR1 SGHNT, CDR2 YYREEE (reference sequence). Written as DNA, the CDR3 is TGTGCCAGCACCGTTCGGGGGGGCGCCTATAATTCACCCCTCCACTTT. Protein product: CASTVRGGAYNSPLHF. The variable domain in full, completed from reference TRBV5-4 and TRBJ1-6, reads ETGVTQSPTHLIKTRGQQVTLRCSSQSGHNTVSWYQQALGQGPQFIFQYYREEENGRGNFPPRFSGLQFPNYSSELNVNALELDDSALYLCASTVRGGAYNSPLHFGNGTRLTVT.

The CDR3 nucleotides read TGTGCCAGCAGGGACAGGGGAGCGGAATTCGAGCAGTACTTC. This encodes CASRDRGAEFEQYF. The chain joins TRBV28 to TRBJ2-7; 9 bases fit TRBD1. CDR1 is MDHEN and CDR2 is SYDVKM in the germline V gene. Trimming cost V 6 bases and J 6 bases; bases outside gene matches: 9. The CDR3 loop spans 14 amino acids.

The V and J genes are TRBV9 and TRBJ1-1, with 7 bases matching TRBD1. The length of the CDR3 is 13 residues. Trimming took 4 bases from V and 11 from J; bases not matched to a gene: 11. Germline loops: CDR1 SGDLS, CDR2 YYNGEE. CDR3 nucleotide sequence: TGTGCCAGCAGCCCCCGGGAGGGGGCATCGGCTTTCTTT. It specifies CASSPREGASAFF.

The CDR3 loop is CASSPQGYNEQFF. CDR3 DNA sequence: TGTGCCAGCAGTCCCCAGGGTTACAATGAGCAGTTCTTC. The V and J genes are TRBV6-5 and TRBJ2-1, with a tentative D call TRBD1 (5 bases). This CDR3 has 13 residues. V shed 5 bases and J shed 4 bases, with 9 bases lying between them. Germline CDR1 MNHEY, CDR2 SVGAGI.

This rearrangement joins TRBV30 to TRBJ2-3; 10 bases agree with TRBD1. V shed 5 bases and J 1 base; nucleotides not matched to a gene: 9. The CDR3 consists of 16 residues. Looked up from germline, CDR1 is GTSNPN and CDR2 is SVGIG (reference sequence). CDR3 region: CAWFRQGAGGTDTQYF. As DNA, the CDR3 is TGTGCCTGGTTCCGACAGGGGGCAGGAGGCACAGATACGCAGTATTTT.

V gene TRBV14 combines with J gene TRBJ1-4, with D possibly matching TRBD1 (5 bases). CDR1 is SGHDN, CDR2 FVKESK, per germline. Deletions cut 6 bases from V and 15 bases from J, with 17 bases between. The CDR3 spans 12 residues. The CDR3 here is CASSPSGRVMFF. CDR3 bases: TGTGCCAGCAGTCCGTCGGGCAGGGTAATGTTTTTT.

The J gene is TRBJ1-4, the V gene TRBV7-2; D is undetermined. This CDR3 has 17 amino acids. Trimming shortened V by 1 base and J by 0 bases, and 12 bases separated the two germline ends. Germline lookup yields CDR1 SGHTA and CDR2 FQGNSA. The CDR3 here is CASSLGGLHATNEKLFF. The CDR3, as DNA: TGTGCCAGCAGCTTAGGAGGACTCCATGCAACTAATGAAAAACTGTTTTTT.

Remarks on this clone: At one end, the junction sequence differs from germline, possibly due to a read error. V and J are TRBV30 and TRBJ1-1, with D possibly TRBD1 on 6 matching bases. Germline loops: CDR1 GTSNPN, CDR2 SVGIG (reference sequence). The CDR3 is made up of 15 amino acids. CDR3 nucleotide sequence: TGTGCCGGGAGTCTAAGGGGGGGAAGGAACACTGAAGCTTTCTTT. It specifies CAGSLRGGRNTEAFF. The whole variable domain, remainder taken from reference TRBV30 and TRBJ1-1, is SQTIHQWPATLVQPVGSPLSLECTVEGTSNPNLYWYRQAAGRGLQLLFYSVGIGQISSEVPQNLSASRPQDRQFILSSKKLLLSDSGFYLCAGSLRGGRNTEAFFGQGTRLTVV.

V and J are TRBV14 and TRBJ2-7; D may be TRBD2 (6 bases). V was clipped by 1 base and J by 2 bases, with 12 bases between them. This CDR3 contains 15 residues. Germline V CDR1 and CDR2: SGHDN, FVKESK. CDR3 nucleotide sequence: TGTGCCAGCAGCCAAGGGAGGGTCCCCCCCTACGAGCAGTACTTC. It encodes CASSQGRVPPYEQYF. The whole variable domain, filled in from reference TRBV14 and TRBJ2-7, reads EAGVTQFPSHSVIEKGQTVTLRCDPISGHDNLYWYRRVMGKEIKFLLHFVKESKQDESGMPNNRFLAERTGGTYSTLKVQPAELEDSGVYFCASSQGRVPPYEQYFGPGTRLTVT.

This chain links TRBV18 with TRBJ2-7; D gene uncertain. With 0 bases removed from V and 3 bases from J, the gap between germline ends came to 9 bases. The CDR3 totals 14 residues. Per germline, CDR1 KGHSH and CDR2 LQKENI. The CDR3 spells CASSPPLQFYEQYF. CDR3 sequence (DNA): TGTGCCAGCTCACCACCCTTACAATTCTACGAGCAGTACTTC.

This chain links TRBV28 with TRBJ1-1; D unresolved. The CDR3 covers 13 residues. V was cut by 1 base and J by 3 bases, with 6 bases left in between. CDR1 and CDR2 (germline): MDHEN, SYDVKM. The CDR3 DNA reads as TGTGCCAGCAGTTTATTGAGCGACACTGAAGCTTTCTTT. Protein product: CASSLLSDTEAFF.

The J gene is TRBJ2-3, the V gene TRBV7-2; 10 nucleotides align to TRBD2. The V gene's germline CDR1 is SGHTA and CDR2 FQGNSA. The V and J ends lost 3 bases and 1 base, in that order; junction bases with no gene match: 1. The CDR3 is 15 amino acids. The CDR3 reads CASSFTSGGTDTQYF. CDR3 sequence (DNA): TGTGCCAGCAGCTTTACTAGCGGGGGCACAGATACGCAGTATTTT.

V is TRBV5-6 and J is TRBJ2-6, with 9 bases aligning to TRBD1. Germline lookup yields CDR1 SGHDT and CDR2 YYEEEE. V shed 4 bases, J shed 2 bases, and the junction held 13 bases outside the gene matches. This CDR3 is 19 amino acids long. This CDR3 is CASSQIAGQGFPGANVLTF. CDR3 bases: TGTGCCAGCAGCCAAATCGCGGGACAGGGATTTCCTGGGGCCAACGTCCTGACTTTC.

The V call is TRBV7-9, the J call TRBJ1-3; a possible D gene is TRBD1 (6 bases). The V and J ends lost 5 bases and 0 bases respectively, with 11 bases between them. The CDR3 has 15 amino acids. CDR1 SEHNR and CDR2 FQNEAQ come from the germline V gene (reference sequence). The CDR3 sequence is CASSPGQISGNTIYF. DNA for the CDR3: TGTGCCAGCAGCCCCGGACAGATCTCTGGAAACACCATATATTTT.

The V and J genes are TRBV30 and TRBJ1-4; unclear D gene. The V end lost 2 bases, the J end lost 2 bases, and 9 bases lay between the germline ends. CDR1 and CDR2 (germline): GTSNPN, SVGIG (reference sequence). CDR3 length equals 14 residues. The CDR3 is CAWSWQTTNEKLFF. The CDR3 nucleotides are TGTGCCTGGAGTTGGCAGACTACTAATGAAAAACTGTTTTTT.

This chain uses TRBV5-6 with TRBJ2-5; the D gene is possibly TRBD2 (6 bases). Judging by the DNA end, TRBJ2-7 fits better; the J call may be wrong. CDR3 size: 14 residues. The germline gives CDR1 SGHDT, CDR2 YYEEEE. The CDR3 DNA sequence: TGTGCCAGCAGCCCGGGGGTCGGCTCCTACGAGCAGTACTTC. Residues: CASSPGVGSYEQYF.

This sequence joins TRBV4-2 and TRBJ2-3; 7 bases agree with TRBD2. This CDR3 is built from 14 residues. Trimming cost V 7 bases and J 1 base; bases outside gene matches: 5. Germline V gene data show CDR1 as LGHNA and CDR2 as YNFKEQ. The CDR3 nucleotides read TGTGCCAGCACTCGGGGGGAACGCACAGATACGCAGTATTTT. Translated: CASTRGERTDTQYF.

Comments on this clone: Sequence at one end of the junction differs from germline and may be a read error. V gene TRBV28 combines with J gene TRBJ2-3; maybe TRBD2 (5 bases). CDR3 length: 16 amino acids. The germline V gene has CDR1 MDHEN and CDR2 SYDVKM. CDR3 sequence reads: CASSLLLMGSTDKQYF. The CDR3 DNA is TGTGCCAGCAGTCTCCTATTAATGGGGAGCACAGATAAGCAGTATTTT. The full variable domain, its missing parts supplied by reference TRBV28 and TRBJ2-3, is DVKVTQSSRYLVKRTGEKVFLECVQDMDHENMFWYRQDPGLGLRLIYFSYDVKMKEKGDIPEGYSVSREKKERFSLILESASTNQTSMYLCASSLLLMGSTDKQYFGPGTRLTVL.

The chain joins TRBV18 to TRBJ1-2; tentative D call: TRBD1 (5 bases). The V gene lost 3 bases and the J gene lost 4 bases, with 9 bases spanning the gap. The CDR3 runs 13 residues. Germline CDR1 is KGHSH and CDR2 is LQKENI. The CDR3 region has the DNA TGTGCCAGCTCACCCGACAGCGCCTATGGCTACACCTTC. Protein product: CASSPDSAYGYTF.